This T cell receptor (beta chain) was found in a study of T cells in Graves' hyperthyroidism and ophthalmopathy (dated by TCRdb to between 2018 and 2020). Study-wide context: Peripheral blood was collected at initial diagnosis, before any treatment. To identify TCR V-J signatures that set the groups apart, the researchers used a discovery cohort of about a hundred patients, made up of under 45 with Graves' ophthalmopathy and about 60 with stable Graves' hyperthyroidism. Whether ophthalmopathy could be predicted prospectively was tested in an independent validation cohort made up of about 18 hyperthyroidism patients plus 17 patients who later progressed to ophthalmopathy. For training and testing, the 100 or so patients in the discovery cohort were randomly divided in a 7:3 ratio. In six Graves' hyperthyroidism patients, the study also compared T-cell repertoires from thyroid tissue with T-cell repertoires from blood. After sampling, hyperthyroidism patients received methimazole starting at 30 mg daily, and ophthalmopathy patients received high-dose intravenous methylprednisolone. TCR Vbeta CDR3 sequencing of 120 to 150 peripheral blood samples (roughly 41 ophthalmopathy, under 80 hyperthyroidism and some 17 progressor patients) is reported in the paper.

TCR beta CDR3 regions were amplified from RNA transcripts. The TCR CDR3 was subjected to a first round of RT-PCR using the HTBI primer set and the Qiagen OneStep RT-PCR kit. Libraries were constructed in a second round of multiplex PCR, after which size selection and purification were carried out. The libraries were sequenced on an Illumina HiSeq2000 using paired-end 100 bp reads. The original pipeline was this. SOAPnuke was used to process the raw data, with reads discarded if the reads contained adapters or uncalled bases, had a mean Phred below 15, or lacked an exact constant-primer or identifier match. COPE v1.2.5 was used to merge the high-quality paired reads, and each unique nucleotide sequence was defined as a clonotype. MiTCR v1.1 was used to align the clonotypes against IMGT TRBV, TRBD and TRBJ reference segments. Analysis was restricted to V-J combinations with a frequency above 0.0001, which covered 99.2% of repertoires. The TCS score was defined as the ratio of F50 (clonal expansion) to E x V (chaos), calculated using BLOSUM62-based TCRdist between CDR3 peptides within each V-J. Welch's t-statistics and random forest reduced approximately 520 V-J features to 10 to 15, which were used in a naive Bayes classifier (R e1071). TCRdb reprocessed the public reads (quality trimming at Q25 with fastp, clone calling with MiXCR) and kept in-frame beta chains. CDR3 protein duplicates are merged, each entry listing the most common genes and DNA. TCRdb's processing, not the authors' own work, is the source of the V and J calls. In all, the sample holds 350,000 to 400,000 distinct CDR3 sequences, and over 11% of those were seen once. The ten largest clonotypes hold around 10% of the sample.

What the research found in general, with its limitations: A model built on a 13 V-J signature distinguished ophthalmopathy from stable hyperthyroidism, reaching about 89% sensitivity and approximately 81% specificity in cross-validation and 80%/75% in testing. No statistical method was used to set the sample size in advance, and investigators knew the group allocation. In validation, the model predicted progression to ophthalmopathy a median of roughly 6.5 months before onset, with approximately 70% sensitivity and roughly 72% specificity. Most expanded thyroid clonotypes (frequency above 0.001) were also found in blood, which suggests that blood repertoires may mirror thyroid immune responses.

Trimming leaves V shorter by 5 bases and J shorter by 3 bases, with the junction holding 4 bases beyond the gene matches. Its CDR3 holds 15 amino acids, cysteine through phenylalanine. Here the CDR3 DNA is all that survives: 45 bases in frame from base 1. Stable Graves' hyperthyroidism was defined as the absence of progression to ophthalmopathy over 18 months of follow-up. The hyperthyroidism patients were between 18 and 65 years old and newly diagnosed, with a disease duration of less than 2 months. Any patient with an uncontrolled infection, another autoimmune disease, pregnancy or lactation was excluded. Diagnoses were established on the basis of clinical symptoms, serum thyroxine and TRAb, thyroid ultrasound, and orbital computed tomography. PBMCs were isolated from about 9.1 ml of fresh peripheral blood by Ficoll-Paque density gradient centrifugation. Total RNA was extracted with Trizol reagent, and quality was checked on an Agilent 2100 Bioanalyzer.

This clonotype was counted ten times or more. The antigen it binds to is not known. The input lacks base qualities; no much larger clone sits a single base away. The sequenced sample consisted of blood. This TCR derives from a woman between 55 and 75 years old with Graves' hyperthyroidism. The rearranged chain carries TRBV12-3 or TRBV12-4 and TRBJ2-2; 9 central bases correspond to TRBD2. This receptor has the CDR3 CASSPGGRDTGELFF. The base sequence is TGTGCCAGCAGTCCCGGCGGGAGGGACACCGGGGAGCTGTTTTTT.